The 27 T cell receptor beta chains given below trace back to one sample, sequenced in a study of T cell responses to AZD1222 COVID-19 vaccine. Using immunoSEQ multiplex PCR, the repertoire was profiled, and TCRdb retains in-frame clones only, with some absent. The data show 130,000 or so clones, 89% seen once. Specimen: peripheral blood, collected 28 days after the second AZD1222 dose. These receptors were collected from an adult who received the AZD1222 COVID-19 vaccine.

This rearrangement joins TRBV18 to TRBJ2-5, with 9 positions matching TRBD1. Unmatched junction bases numbered 9, after V lost 4 bases and J lost 6 bases. The CDR3 is made up of 15 amino acids. The germline V gene has CDR1 KGHSH and CDR2 LQKENI. Here the CDR3 reads CASSLGTGFVQTQYF. In DNA, the CDR3 is TGTGCCAGCTCACTGGGGACAGGGTTCGTACAGACCCAGTACTTC.

This chain uses TRBV7-3 with TRBJ2-5, with 9 bases fitting TRBD2. The CDR3 extends over 15 amino acids. Looked up from germline, CDR1 is SGHTA and CDR2 is FQGTGA. The ends lost 3 bases at V and 4 bases at J; junction bases unmatched: 6. CDR3 sequence: CASSLGAGGAETQYF. The CDR3 nucleotides are TGTGCCAGCAGCTTGGGAGCGGGGGGCGCAGAGACCCAGTACTTC. The full variable domain, its missing parts supplied by reference TRBV7-3 and TRBJ2-5, is GAGVSQTPSNKVTEKGKYVELRCDPISGHTALYWYRQSLGQGPEFLIYFQGTGAADDSGLPNDRFFAVRPEGSVSTLKIQRTERGDSAVYLCASSLGAGGAETQYFGPGTRLLVL.

This chain joins TRBV6-5 and TRBJ1-2, with unresolved D. From germline, CDR1 is MNHEY and CDR2 SVGAGI. V dropped 2 bases and J dropped 3 bases, with 10 bases sitting between them. This CDR3 has 14 amino acids. The CDR3 here is CASSYHITDYGYTF. CDR3 DNA sequence: TGTGCCAGCAGTTACCATATTACGGACTATGGCTACACCTTC.

This clone was found once. The chain carries TRBV7-9 and TRBJ1-1; no clear D. This CDR3 has 13 amino acids. V was trimmed by 4 bases and J by 1 base, leaving 7 bases between them. CDR1 and CDR2 from the germline V gene are SEHNR and FQNEAQ (reference sequence). CDR3 sequence (DNA): TGTGCCAGCAGCTCACAGAGGAACACTGAAGCTTTCTTT. Protein: CASSSQRNTEAFF.

V and J are TRBV6-5 and TRBJ1-2; 9 positions match TRBD1. V lost 6 bases to trimming and J lost 2 bases; unmatched junction nucleotides: 1. The CDR3 sequence is 13 residues long. Germline CDR1 MNHEY, CDR2 SVGAGI. This CDR3 is CASRGTGNYGYTF. CDR3 coding DNA: TGTGCCAGCAGGGGGACAGGGAACTATGGCTACACCTTC.

The chain joins TRBV30 to TRBJ2-5; 8 bases are shared with TRBD2. CDR1 and CDR2 (germline): GTSNPN, SVGIG (reference sequence). The CDR3 is 14 amino acids. V gave up 0 bases and J gave up 4 bases; unmatched junction bases: 4. The CDR3 region has the DNA TGTGCCTGGAGTGTCGGGGGGGGAGGAGAGACCCAGTACTTC. The encoded protein is CAWSVGGGGETQYF.

This rearrangement joins TRBV11-2 to TRBJ2-4; 9 nucleotides align to TRBD2. CDR3 length equals 19 residues. The junction had 11 bases not matched to a gene; V was cut back by 1 base and J by 1 base. Germline assignment: CDR1 SGHAT and CDR2 FQNNGV. The CDR3 loop reads CASSLGQAGGWRAKNIQYF. For the CDR3, the DNA is TGTGCCAGCAGCTTAGGCCAAGCGGGGGGATGGAGGGCCAAAAACATTCAGTACTTC.

The V gene is TRBV10-3, the J gene TRBJ2-2, with D possibly matching TRBD1 (6 bases). Germline assignment: CDR1 ENHRY and CDR2 SYGVKD. Trimming took 6 bases from V and 4 from J, leaving 12 bases between them. The CDR3 sequence is 14 residues long. DNA for the CDR3: TGTGCCATCAGCCCCCCCAGGGGCACCGGGGAGCTGTTTTTT. Protein product: CAISPPRGTGELFF.

The genes are TRBV2 and TRBJ1-5, with TRBD1 as a possible D gene (5 bases). The CDR3 loop spans 14 amino acids. Germline V gene lookup returns CDR1 SNHLY and CDR2 FYNNEI. Between the trimmed V and J ends, which lost 2 bases and 3 bases, there was a span of 8 bases. The CDR3 nucleotides read TGTGCCAGCAGTGAAAGACAGAACAATCAGCCCCAGCATTTT. Protein: CASSERQNNQPQHF.

The rearrangement links TRBV19 to TRBJ1-1; D gene ambiguous. Germline V gene data show CDR1 as LNHDA and CDR2 as SQIVND (reference sequence). CDR3 length equals 14 residues. Trimming took off 3 bases at V and 7 bases at J, with 15 bases between the two ends. CDR3 sequence: CASSIYRDRVEAFF. The CDR3, as DNA: TGTGCCAGTAGTATTTATCGGGATCGGGTTGAAGCTTTCTTT.

J is TRBJ1-5 and V is TRBV4-2; D perhaps matches TRBD1 (6 bases). The CDR3 covers 17 residues. Trimming removed 0 bases from V and 5 bases from J, with 17 bases in between. The V gene's germline CDR1 is LGHNA and CDR2 YNFKEQ. CDR3 bases: TGTGCCAGCAGCCAAGATGGGGGCAGCCTTCTCTATCAGCCCCAGCATTTT. This encodes CASSQDGGSLLYQPQHF.

The V and J genes are TRBV27 and TRBJ1-1; TRBD1 matches 8 bases. Germline V lookup: CDR1 MNHEY, CDR2 SMNVEV (reference sequence). V gave up 0 bases and J gave up 4 bases; unmatched junction bases: 4. This CDR3 comprises 15 residues. CDR3 DNA sequence: TGTGCCAGCAGTTTATCCGCGACAGGGGCCACTGAAGCTTTCTTT. Protein: CASSLSATGATEAFF.

Worth noting for this clone: The same CDR3 can be traced to other DNA sequences in this sample. The V call is TRBV30, the J call TRBJ1-2; possible D gene TRBD1, 5 bases. Germline assignment: CDR1 GTSNPN and CDR2 SVGIG (reference sequence). The CDR3 contains 11 residues. The germline V and J ends were trimmed by 3 bases and 4 bases, with 6 bases remaining between them. The chain's CDR3 is CAWSTGYGYTF. CDR3 sequence (DNA): TGTGCCTGGAGCACAGGCTATGGCTACACCTTC.

The chain is built from TRBV5-6 and TRBJ1-5; D is undetermined. From germline, CDR1 is SGHDT and CDR2 YYEEEE. The CDR3 totals 14 residues. Trimming stripped 1 base from V and 5 bases from J, with 10 bases between. The CDR3 DNA reads TGTGCCAGCAGCTTGTGGTCGATTGATCAGCCCCAGCATTTT. Its translation is CASSLWSIDQPQHF.

The rearrangement links TRBV6-6 to TRBJ1-5, with TRBD1 identical over 7 bases. From germline, CDR1 is MNHNY and CDR2 SVGAGI (reference sequence). The CDR3 loop spans 17 amino acids. V dropped 5 bases and J dropped 0; count of bases not matched to a gene: 10. DNA for the CDR3: TGTGCCAGCAGTCCGACAATGACAGGGTATAGCAATCAGCCCCAGCATTTT. Encoded protein: CASSPTMTGYSNQPQHF.

The J gene is TRBJ2-3, the V gene TRBV10-3; the D gene is possibly TRBD2 (6 bases). The ends were cut back, 0 bases at V and 1 base at J, with 11 bases in the middle. CDR1 and CDR2 (germline): ENHRY, SYGVKD. The CDR3 is 16 residues long. The CDR3: CAISESEGQGTDTQYF. The CDR3 bases are TGTGCCATCAGTGAGTCGGAGGGGCAGGGCACAGATACGCAGTATTTT.

V usage is TRBV15 and J usage is TRBJ1-1, with D hard to call. Germline values: CDR1 LNHNV, CDR2 YYDKDF (reference sequence). The CDR3 extends over 13 amino acids. V gave up 4 bases and J gave up 4 bases, with 10 bases separating them. The CDR3 is CATSIRWGTEAFF. The CDR3 region has the DNA TGTGCCACCAGCATCAGATGGGGCACTGAAGCTTTCTTT.

The rearrangement links TRBV12-3 or TRBV12-4 to TRBJ2-3; a weak D match, TRBD1 (5 bases). V was pared by 6 bases and J by 4 bases, with 11 bases between. CDR3 size: 13 residues. The CDR3 DNA is TGTGCCAGCAGCTGGGGCTCCGCAGATACGCAGTATTTT. It translates to CASSWGSADTQYF.

The genes are TRBV11-3 and TRBJ1-1; no definite D call. V shed 2 bases and J shed 4 bases, with 11 bases lying between them. The CDR3 sequence is 14 residues long. Per the germline V gene, CDR1 is SGHNT and CDR2 is YENEEA. DNA for the CDR3: TGTGCCAGCAGCTTAACCACAGCCACCACTGAAGCTTTCTTT. This encodes CASSLTTATTEAFF.

This clone was observed once. The V call is TRBV5-4, the J call TRBJ2-5; no clear D. This CDR3 region has 13 residues. Trimming left V 0 bases short and J 3 bases short, with 6 bases between. Per the germline V gene, CDR1 is SGHNT and CDR2 is YYREEE (reference sequence). CDR3 loop: CASSLVSEETQYF. The CDR3, as DNA: TGTGCCAGCAGCTTGGTATCTGAAGAGACCCAGTACTTC. Looking up the rest from reference TRBV5-4 and TRBJ2-5 gives the full variable domain: ETGVTQSPTHLIKTRGQQVTLRCSSQSGHNTVSWYQQALGQGPQFIFQYYREEENGRGNFPPRFSGLQFPNYSSELNVNALELDDSALYLCASSLVSEETQYFGPGTRLLVL.

CDR3: CASSGGVYDNSPLHF. CDR3 nucleotides: TGTGCCAGTAGTGGTGGCGTTTATGATAATTCACCCCTCCACTTT. This rearrangement joins TRBV19 to TRBJ1-6; D ambiguous. The CDR3 sequence is 15 residues long. Germline V gene data show CDR1 as LNHDA and CDR2 as SQIVND (reference sequence). Trimming took off 5 bases at V and 5 bases at J, with 13 bases between the two ends.

The V gene is TRBV3-1 (or the pseudogene TRBV3-2), the J gene TRBJ1-5; D is unresolved. Germline V gives CDR1 LGHDT, CDR2 YNNKEL (reference sequence). The CDR3 covers 14 residues. V gave up 1 base and J gave up 2 bases, with 6 bases separating them. CDR3 in DNA: TGTGCCAGCAGCCAAGGGCGTGGCAATCAGCCCCAGCATTTT. Its protein product is CASSQGRGNQPQHF.

The rearrangement uses TRBV12-3 or TRBV12-4 and TRBJ1-2, with D unresolved. The CDR3 sequence is 13 residues long. Trimming stripped 7 bases from V and 6 bases from J, with 15 bases between. The CDR3 is CASISTAFDGYTF. Here the CDR3 DNA reads TGTGCCAGCATATCCACAGCCTTCGATGGCTACACCTTC.

V is TRBV7-2 and J is TRBJ1-4, with 9 bases that match TRBD1. Germline V CDR1 and CDR2: SGHTA, FQGNSA. The trim removed 3 bases at V and 7 bases at J, leaving 6 bases unmatched. This CDR3 spans 15 amino acids. The CDR3 reads CASSLSGTGSEKLFF. The CDR3 DNA reads as TGTGCCAGCAGCTTGTCCGGGACAGGGTCTGAAAAACTGTTTTTT.

This chain links TRBV27 with TRBJ1-4, with D unclear. The CDR3 runs to 13 residues. The V gene's germline CDR1 is MNHEY and CDR2 SMNVEV (reference sequence). V lost 7 bases, J lost 8 bases, and 14 bases lay in between. The CDR3 DNA sequence: TGTGCCAGCACCCCTCGGCCAGGCGAAAAACTGTTTTTT. Protein: CASTPRPGEKLFF.

The CDR3 region has the DNA TGTGCCAGTAGTCCTAGCGGAGCCTACAATGAGCAGTTCTTC. As protein: CASSPSGAYNEQFF. This chain links TRBV19 with TRBJ2-1; TRBD2 matches at 7 bases. The germline V gene has CDR1 LNHDA and CDR2 SQIVND (reference sequence). V shed 5 bases and J 2 bases; nucleotides not matched to a gene: 3. The CDR3 loop spans 14 amino acids.

The V call is TRBV5-1, the J call TRBJ2-5; D perhaps matches TRBD2 (5 bases). V was clipped by 3 bases and J by 4 bases, with 13 bases between them. The CDR3 is made up of 14 amino acids. Germline-derived CDR1 and CDR2 are SGHRS and YFSETQ. The CDR3 DNA reads TGCGCCAGCAGCTCCCCAGAGGCGGGAGAGACCCAGTACTTC. This translates into CASSSPEAGETQYF.